The clone carrying this TCR beta chain was picked up a small number of times. Its specificity is not known. This CDR3 is 16 amino acids long. Germline CDR1 and CDR2: SGHRS and YFSETQ. The junction had 5 bases not matched to a gene; V was cut back by 2 bases and J by 4 bases. Sequencing was performed with immunoSEQ multiplex PCR; in TCRdb, only in-frame clones are kept and a portion is missing. Among 70,000 or so clones, approximately 80% were seen once, and the ten largest hold roughly an eighth. This specimen comes from a study of T cell responses to AZD1222 COVID-19 vaccine. Study-wide results and limits: Across spike, vaccine-associated CD4 TCRs were found, dominant at 160-218 and 743-854.

This sequence joins TRBV5-1 and TRBJ2-7; TRBD2 agrees at 14 bases. This clonotype was obtained from an adult in good health. This specimen was peripheral blood, taken on day 0 of AZD1222 vaccination. CDR3 protein: CASSLGLAGGEYEQYF. The CDR3 DNA sequence: TGCGCCAGCAGCTTAGGACTAGCGGGGGGCGAATACGAGCAGTACTTC.